One TCR beta chain is described in this entry. The antigen remains unidentified. The sample comes from a study of glioma-infiltrating T cells after dendritic cell vaccination. The overall study: Between the early 2000s and the early 2010s, patients got autologous tumor lysate-pulsed dendritic cell vaccines. Overall study findings and caveats: Higher pretreatment TIL content predicted longer progression-free time and survival.

Germline-derived CDR1 and CDR2 are SGHKS and YYEKEE (reference sequence). This CDR3 has 13 residues. Trimming shortened V by 3 bases and J by 0 bases, and 6 bases separated the two germline ends. Sequencing used immunoSEQ multiplex PCR; TCRdb keeps in-frame clones, though not all of them. The repertoire holds about 90,000 clones, with more than 70% as singletons. The V gene is TRBV5-5, the J gene TRBJ1-2; D is unclear. This clonotype was obtained from a human donor with glioblastoma. The source material was blood, sampled before dendritic cell vaccination. The CDR3 coding sequence is TGTGCCAGCAGCTCGAGGGCTAACTATGGCTACACCTTC. Amino acids: CASSSRANYGYTF.